A selection of T cell receptor beta chains follows, all from one sample in a study of identical twins. TCRdb fed the 5' RACE reads into MiXCR, producing one record per CDR3 protein. The top ten clones hold approximately 3.2% of a sample with some 500,000 distinct CDR3 sequences, 9.5% to 10% of them seen once. These same data were also listed under a study on yellow fever vaccine responses in identical twins.

Sample: PBMCs. The receptors shown here come from a woman between 18 and 30 years old in good health. Both conserved end residues are part of each CDR3. The D gene is left open where the match is weak. The size field is filled for only some rows; it gives once, few, many or a size class.

- | TRBJ2-1 | - | TRBV7-2 | CASSLGRTGGEQFF | TGTGCCAGCAGCTTAGGGCGGACCGGGGGTGAGCAGTTCTTC
- | TRBJ2-3 | few | TRBV5-1 | CASSLSGGQDTQYF | TGCGCCAGCAGCTTGTCGGGGGGCCAAGATACGCAGTATTTT
- | TRBJ2-3 | - | TRBV28 | CASSLPYGTDTQYF | TGTGCCAGCAGTTTACCCTACGGGACAGATACGCAGTATTTT
TRBD1 | TRBJ2-7 | - | TRBV7-2 | CASSLDRARAEQYF | TGTGCCAGCAGCCTGGACAGGGCGCGTGCCGAGCAGTACTTC
- | TRBJ2-1 | many | TRBV7-6 | CASSLGGLGTHSYNEQFF | TGTGCCAGCAGCTTAGGCGGTCTCGGGACACATTCCTACAATGAGCAGTTCTTC
- | TRBJ1-3 | few | TRBV7-8 | CASSFPARELSGNTIYF | TGTGCCAGCAGCTTTCCCGCCAGGGAACTGTCTGGAAACACCATATATTTT
TRBD1 | TRBJ2-4 | few | TRBV6-1 | CASRQGNLAKNIQYF | TGTGCCAGCCGACAGGGAAACTTAGCCAAAAACATTCAGTACTTC
TRBD1 | TRBJ2-7 | few | TRBV28 | CASSLRQGELVYEQYF | TGTGCCAGCAGTCTCAGACAGGGGGAATTGGTATACGAGCAGTACTTC
- | TRBJ2-2 | - | TRBV7-9 | CASSSSGGGVSGELFF | TGTGCCAGCAGCTCTAGCGGAGGGGGTGTGTCCGGGGAGCTGTTTTTT
- | TRBJ2-3 | many | TRBV29-1 | CSVAEVWATDTQYF | TGCAGCGTTGCCGAGGTGTGGGCCACAGATACGCAGTATTTT
TRBD1 | TRBJ2-7 | many | TRBV3-1 | CASSQGQGAGYEQYF | TGCGCCAGCAGCCAAGGACAGGGGGCTGGGTACGAGCAGTACTTC
- | TRBJ2-1 | many | TRBV20-1 | CSARDMPREFF | TGCAGTGCTAGAGATATGCCTAGGGAGTTCTTC
- | TRBJ2-4 | many | TRBV20-1 | CSARAVAKNIQYF | TGCAGTGCTAGAGCAGTAGCCAAAAACATTCAGTACTTC
- | TRBJ2-5 | many | TRBV12-3/TRBV12-4 | CASSLSTAQETQYF | TGTGCCAGCAGTTTGTCTACAGCCCAAGAGACCCAGTACTTC
- | TRBJ2-7 | - | TRBV10-3 | CAISESSKEQYF | TGTGCCATCAGTGAGTCCTCAAAGGAGCAGTACTTC